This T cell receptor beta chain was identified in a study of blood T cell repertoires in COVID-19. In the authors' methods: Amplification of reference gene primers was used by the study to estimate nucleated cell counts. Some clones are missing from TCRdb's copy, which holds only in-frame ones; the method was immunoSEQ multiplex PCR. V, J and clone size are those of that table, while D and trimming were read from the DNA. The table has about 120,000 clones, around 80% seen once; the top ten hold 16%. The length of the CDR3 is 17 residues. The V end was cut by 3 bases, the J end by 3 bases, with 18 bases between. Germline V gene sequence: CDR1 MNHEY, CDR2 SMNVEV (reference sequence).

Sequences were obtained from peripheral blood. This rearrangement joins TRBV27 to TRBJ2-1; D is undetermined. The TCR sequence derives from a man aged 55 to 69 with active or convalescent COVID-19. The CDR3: CASSFSYPRIRYNEQFF. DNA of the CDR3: TGTGCCAGCAGTTTTTCCTACCCGCGGATTCGCTACAATGAGCAGTTCTTC.